The 20 T cell receptor beta chains in this list originate from one sample, sequenced in a study of T-cell reconstitution after alpha-beta-depleted transplantation in children. Unique molecular identifiers were built into the TCRbeta library. TCRdb re-called the PCR reads through MiXCR, storing one row per CDR3 protein. The sample consists of more than 200,000 distinct CDR3 sequences, around a sixth of them appearing once. Material: PBMCs, mostly from graft donor cells, obtained 360 days after TCRalphabeta/CD19-depleted stem cell transplant. These receptors all stem from a male patient between 2 and 9 years old who had a stem cell transplant for acute lymphoblastic leukemia, so the T cells may come from the graft donor.

The J gene is TRBJ2-2, the V gene TRBV20-1; 12 bases fit TRBD2. V trimming: 6 bases; J trimming: 4 bases; junction bases outside the gene matches: 12. Germline V gene lookup returns CDR1 DFQATT and CDR2 SNEGSKA (reference sequence). The CDR3 covers 17 residues. The CDR3 region is CSAKPGLAGGGTGELFF. CDR3 bases: TGCAGTGCGAAACCGGGACTAGCGGGTGGTGGCACCGGGGAGCTGTTTTTT.

In its sample, this clonotype was seen a few times. This CDR3 reads CSVDNGVTQYF. CDR3 nucleotide sequence: TGCAGCGTTGATAATGGGGTGACCCAGTACTTC. The genes are TRBV29-1 and TRBJ2-5; D unresolved. The V end was cut by 3 bases, the J end by 7 bases, with 9 bases between. Germline V gives CDR1 SQVTM, CDR2 ANQGSEA. CDR3 length: 11 residues.

J is TRBJ2-7 and V is TRBV5-1; TRBD1 aligns across 7 bases. The CDR3 is 14 amino acids. The germline V gene encodes CDR1 SGHRS and CDR2 YFSETQ. V shed 4 bases, J shed 6 bases, and the junction held 10 bases outside the gene matches. CDR3 nucleotide sequence: TGCGCCAGCAGCACCCGGCCAGGGGGAGTCGAGCAGTACTTC. Translated: CASSTRPGGVEQYF. Variable domain in full (rest from reference TRBV5-1 and TRBJ2-7): KAGVTQTPRYLIKTRGQQVTLSCSPISGHRSVSWYQQTPGQGLQFLFEYFSETQRNKGNFPGRFSGRQFSNSRSEMNVSTLELGDSALYLCASSTRPGGVEQYFGPGTRLTVT.

This clonotype was observed a handful of times. CDR3 bases: TGTGCCAGCTCACCACCAGGTCACTGGGACAATGAGCAGTTCTTC. Amino acid sequence: CASSPPGHWDNEQFF. The V call is TRBV18, the J call TRBJ2-1; D unclear. The V and J ends lost 0 bases and 5 bases respectively, with 11 bases between them. Germline V lookup: CDR1 KGHSH, CDR2 LQKENI. The CDR3 sequence is 15 residues long.

In DNA, the CDR3 is TGTGCCAGCAGCCGGGGACAGGGTCAGGATAGCGAGCAGTACTTC. It yields the protein CASSRGQGQDSEQYF. This chain links TRBV3-1 with TRBJ2-7; 9 positions agree with TRBD1. Germline trimming cut 4 bases from V and 6 bases from J; bases unmatched to any gene: 10. This CDR3 region has 15 residues. The germline V gene encodes CDR1 LGHDT and CDR2 YNNKEL (reference sequence).

This chain links TRBV12-3 or TRBV12-4 with TRBJ2-5; the D call may be TRBD1 or TRBD2 (6 bases each). V dropped 6 bases and J dropped 0 bases, with 20 bases sitting between them. This CDR3 spans 17 amino acids. The CDR3 here is CASRPDRWRGYQETQYF. The CDR3 nucleotides are TGTGCCAGCAGGCCCGACAGGTGGCGGGGATACCAAGAGACCCAGTACTTC.

This chain uses TRBV7-2 with TRBJ2-3; D call uncertain. Germline values: CDR1 SGHTA, CDR2 FQGNSA. There are 12 residues in the CDR3. Trimming removed 6 bases at V and 1 base at J, with 5 bases between. The CDR3 loop reads CASSRRTDTQYF. The CDR3 region has the DNA TGTGCCAGCAGTCGTCGCACAGATACGCAGTATTTT.

This clonotype was seen a handful of times. The chain recombines TRBV20-1 with TRBJ2-7; tentative D call: TRBD2 (6 bases). Between the trimmed V and J ends, which lost 2 bases and 2 bases, there was a span of 13 bases. CDR1 and CDR2 (germline): DFQATT, SNEGSKA (reference sequence). The CDR3 covers 14 residues. CDR3 amino acids: CSARLEGPTYEQYF. CDR3 bases: TGCAGTGCTAGATTGGAGGGGCCAACCTACGAGCAGTACTTC.

There are a few counts of this clonotype. The V call is TRBV7-2, the J call TRBJ1-3, with TRBD1 as a possible D gene (5 bases). V gave up 4 bases and J gave up 4 bases, with 11 bases separating them. Germline lookup yields CDR1 SGHTA and CDR2 FQGNSA. The CDR3 is made up of 14 amino acids. Here the CDR3 reads CASSSGNTGNTIYF. CDR3 DNA sequence: TGTGCCAGCAGCTCAGGGAATACCGGAAACACCATATATTTT.

The chain employs TRBV20-1 and TRBJ1-4, with 7 bases that match TRBD1. The CDR3 has 13 residues. The V and J ends lost 6 bases and 5 bases, in that order; junction bases with no gene match: 6. CDR1 is DFQATT and CDR2 is SNEGSKA in the germline V gene (reference sequence). The CDR3 loop is CSAAGQPNEKLFF. The DNA for the CDR3 is TGCAGTGCGGCGGGACAGCCGAATGAAAAACTGTTTTTT.

This clonotype showed up just a few times. V and J are TRBV20-1 and TRBJ2-1; 12 bases line up with TRBD2. The V gene end was trimmed by 1 base and the J gene end by 9 bases; junction bases not matched to a gene: 7. This CDR3 region has 15 residues. Germline values: CDR1 DFQATT, CDR2 SNEGSKA (reference sequence). DNA for the CDR3: TGCAGTGCTAGAGCTAGCGGGGGGGCTTGGGGTGAGCAGTTCTTC. It codes for CSARASGGAWGEQFF.

The chain carries TRBV3-1 and TRBJ2-2; tentatively, D is TRBD1 (5 bases). The germline V gene has CDR1 LGHDT and CDR2 YNNKEL (reference sequence). V shed 2 bases and J shed 0 bases, with 10 bases lying between them. The CDR3 has 16 amino acids. The CDR3 bases are TGTGCCAGCAGCCAACGACAGCCTACGAACACCGGGGAGCTGTTTTTT. This gives the protein CASSQRQPTNTGELFF. Together with reference TRBV3-1 and TRBJ2-2, the CDR3 gives the full variable domain: DTAVSQTPKYLVTQMGNDKSIKCEQNLGHDTMYWYKQDSKKFLKIMFSYNNKELIINETVPNRFSPKSPDKAHLNLHINSLELGDSAVYFCASSQRQPTNTGELFFGEGSRLTVL.

The chain links TRBV7-8 to TRBJ1-4; no reliable D call. The CDR3 contains 16 residues. Germline V gives CDR1 SGHVS, CDR2 FQNEAQ. V was cut by 7 bases and J by 5 bases, with 20 bases left in between. In DNA form, the CDR3 reads TGTGCCAGCACCCGGGCACGACTCAACCAGAATGAAAAACTGTTTTTT. It specifies CASTRARLNQNEKLFF.

This clonotype was seen only a few times. V and J are TRBV7-2 and TRBJ2-5, with 8 bases fitting TRBD1. Germline CDR1 reads SGHTA; CDR2 reads FQGNSA. J was trimmed by 4 bases and V by 7 bases; bases with no gene match: 5. The CDR3 length is 13 residues. CDR3 bases: TGTGCCAGCACAAGGACAGGGCGAGAGACCCAGTACTTC. Amino acid sequence: CASTRTGRETQYF.

In this sample, this clonotype turned up a few times. The J gene is TRBJ1-1, the V gene TRBV25-1, with unresolved D. V lost 0 bases and J 0 bases, leaving 8 bases between the germline ends. The CDR3 has 15 residues. The V gene's germline CDR1 is MGHDK and CDR2 SYGVNS. The chain's CDR3 is CASSEYGSLNTEAFF. The CDR3 DNA follows: TGTGCCAGCAGTGAATATGGAAGTCTGAACACTGAAGCTTTCTTT.

The chain couples TRBV5-1 to TRBJ2-2; 7 nucleotides match TRBD1. J gave up 1 base and V 4 bases, and 7 bases lay outside the gene matches. The CDR3 runs to 16 residues. CDR1 SGHRS and CDR2 YFSETQ come from the germline V gene. The chain's CDR3 is CASSGGQPLNTGELFF. The CDR3 nucleotides are TGCGCCAGCAGCGGGGGACAGCCACTGAACACCGGGGAGCTGTTTTTT.

This clonotype was seen a handful of times. The chain carries TRBV12-3 or TRBV12-4 and TRBJ2-7, with 9 bases matching TRBD2. This CDR3 spans 15 amino acids. With V trimmed by 6 bases and J by 3 bases, 9 bases remained unmatched. The CDR3 is CASSHSGLASYEQYF. For the CDR3, the DNA is TGTGCCAGCAGCCATTCTGGACTAGCGAGCTACGAGCAGTACTTC.

There are a few counts of this clonotype. The V gene is TRBV10-3, the J gene TRBJ2-5; 13 bases are shared with TRBD2. CDR3 size: 18 residues. CDR1 is ENHRY, CDR2 SYGVKD, per germline. The V gene end was trimmed by 3 bases and the J gene end by 2 bases; junction bases not matched to a gene: 9. The CDR3 nucleotides read TGTGCCATCAGTGACCTTACGACTAGCGGGGGGTCACAAGAGACCCAGTACTTC. It yields the protein CAISDLTTSGGSQETQYF.

This clonotype was seen a handful of times. The chain is built from TRBV7-9 and TRBJ2-7; the match to TRBD1 covers 8 bases. From germline, CDR1 is SEHNR and CDR2 FQNEAQ (reference sequence). The CDR3 contains 17 residues. V lost 4 bases and J lost 3; bases outside the gene matches: 14. The DNA for the CDR3 is TGTGCCAGCAGCTCCCCAGGGGGCGGGAACCCGGACTACGAGCAGTACTTC. Amino acids: CASSSPGGGNPDYEQYF.

This chain uses TRBV18 with TRBJ1-2; D gene ambiguous. The CDR3 totals 14 residues. In germline, CDR1 is KGHSH, CDR2 LQKENI. The V gene lost 1 base and the J gene lost 4 bases, with 10 bases spanning the gap. CDR3 in amino acids: CASSPQGRGYGYTF. As DNA, the CDR3 is TGTGCCAGCTCACCACAGGGTCGTGGCTATGGCTACACCTTC.